The source of this T cell receptor (beta chain) is a study of cytomegalovirus exposure and HLA in healthy donors. Findings and limits, study-wide: The authors assumed roughly uniform sequencing depth across donors for presence/absence analyses. Researchers catalogued 150 or so TCR beta chains as cytomegalovirus-associated. Sequencing likely produced, as an artifact, a cluster of highly shared sequence variants.

In germline, CDR1 is SGHRS, CDR2 YFSETQ. The length of the CDR3 is 14 residues. This clone was detected a few times. Its antigen is not identified. One junction end disagrees with the germline gene, perhaps due to a read error. The primer mix had 60 Vbeta and 13 Jbeta primers. Libraries were prepared by immunoSEQ multiplex PCR; TCRdb keeps only in-frame clonotypes and omits some of them. Of fewer than 200,000 clones listed, roughly 71% are singletons. Sequencing input: PBMCs. The source is a girl aged 5-17 years in good health and CMV-seronegative. V is TRBV5-1 and J is TRBJ2-1; 11 positions agree with TRBD2. CDR3 DNA sequence: TGCGCCAGCACACTCGGGCTAGCGGGGGGCCTGGGGGTCTTC. As protein: CASTLGLAGGLGVF.